A single sample gave rise to the 31 T cell receptor beta chains below, sequenced in a study of blood T cell repertoires in COVID-19. The method was immunoSEQ multiplex PCR; TCRdb's version includes in-frame clones alone and lacks a portion of them. The sample lists 140,000 to 150,000 clones, approximately 87% occurring once. The sample comprised peripheral blood. All receptors derive from a human donor in a cohort sampled during active COVID-19.

The count of this clone is one. The chain couples TRBV11-3 to TRBJ2-1; tentatively, D is TRBD1 (5 bases). The length of the CDR3 is 15 residues. The germline gives CDR1 SGHNT, CDR2 YENEEA. V was cut by 5 bases and J by 0 bases, with 11 bases left in between. DNA for the CDR3: TGTGCCAGCAGCCCGAGGACAAGCTCCTACAATGAGCAGTTCTTC. This gives the protein CASSPRTSSYNEQFF.

This sequence joins TRBV18 and TRBJ2-7; D is perhaps TRBD1 (6 bases). V lost 3 bases to trimming and J lost 0 bases, with 15 bases between them. The CDR3 consists of 16 residues. Germline CDR1 KGHSH, CDR2 LQKENI. The CDR3 DNA reads TGTGCCAGCTCACCCTCACAGGGAAGGGCCTCCTACGAGCAGTACTTC. Its protein product is CASSPSQGRASYEQYF.

The genes are TRBV24-1 and TRBJ2-1; TRBD1 matches at 10 bases. The CDR3 is made up of 17 amino acids. The germline CDR1 and CDR2 sequences are KGHDR and SFDVKD. Unmatched junction bases numbered 6, after V lost 3 bases and J lost 2 bases. Here the CDR3 DNA reads TGTGCCACCAGTGATGACAGGGGGCGGGGTACCTACAATGAGCAGTTCTTC. It encodes CATSDDRGRGTYNEQFF.

V usage is TRBV15 and J usage is TRBJ1-2; no reliable D call. The CDR3 contains 13 residues. Trimming left V 5 bases short and J 0 bases short, with 7 bases between. Germline V gives CDR1 LNHNV, CDR2 YYDKDF (reference sequence). The CDR3 sequence: CATSPDANYGYTF. Written as DNA, the CDR3 is TGTGCCACCAGCCCAGATGCTAACTATGGCTACACCTTC.

The chain uses TRBV19 and TRBJ2-3; 8 bases agree with TRBD2. The CDR3 is 14 residues long. Germline CDR1 and CDR2: LNHDA and SQIVND (reference sequence). Losses at the gene ends were 6 bases for V and 3 bases for J; bases not matched to a gene: 5. In DNA form, the CDR3 reads TGTGCCAGTAGCCCGGGACTAGGGACAGATACGCAGTATTTT. This sequence encodes CASSPGLGTDTQYF.

This chain connects TRBV12-5 to TRBJ1-2; possibly TRBD1 for D (6 bases). The germline gives CDR1 LGHNT, CDR2 FRNRAP. The CDR3 has 14 residues. Trimming took 6 bases from V and 8 from J, leaving 19 bases between them. The CDR3 loop reads CASGSGHTTWGYTF. The CDR3 nucleotides are TGTGCTAGTGGGTCGGGACATACGACGTGGGGCTACACCTTC.

The V gene is TRBV9, the J gene TRBJ1-4, with TRBD1 identical over 7 bases. The CDR3 is made up of 15 amino acids. The V gene end was trimmed by 2 bases and the J gene end by 7 bases; junction bases not matched to a gene: 8. Germline loops: CDR1 SGDLS, CDR2 YYNGEE. CDR3 region: CASSVRDSLTEKLFF. CDR3 sequence (DNA): TGTGCCAGCAGCGTCCGGGACAGCCTGACTGAAAAACTGTTTTTT.

Here the CDR3 reads CSVEPSGRPYNEQFF. DNA of the CDR3: TGCAGCGTTGAACCTAGCGGGAGACCCTACAATGAGCAGTTCTTC. The chain has TRBV29-1 and TRBJ2-1; 10 bases match TRBD2. The CDR3 length is 15 residues. The trim removed 2 bases at V and 2 bases at J, leaving 3 bases unmatched. In germline, CDR1 is SQVTM, CDR2 ANQGSEA.

The V gene is TRBV7-3, the J gene TRBJ2-6, with a possible D match to TRBD2 (5 bases). The V gene lost 5 bases and the J gene lost 0 bases, with 8 bases spanning the gap. The length of the CDR3 is 15 residues. Germline V gives CDR1 SGHTA, CDR2 FQGTGA. The CDR3 DNA reads TGTGCCAGCAGCGCCGGGAACTCTGGGGCCAACGTCCTGACTTTC. Amino acid sequence: CASSAGNSGANVLTF. Variable domain in full (rest from reference TRBV7-3 and TRBJ2-6): GAGVSQTPSNKVTEKGKYVELRCDPISGHTALYWYRQSLGQGPEFLIYFQGTGAADDSGLPNDRFFAVRPEGSVSTLKIQRTERGDSAVYLCASSAGNSGANVLTFGAGSRLTVL.

This chain joins TRBV7-8 and TRBJ2-1, with a possible D match to TRBD2 (6 bases). V lost 5 bases, J lost 4 bases, and 12 bases lay in between. Looked up from germline, CDR1 is SGHVS and CDR2 is FQNEAQ. This CDR3 is 14 amino acids long. The CDR3 nucleotides are TGTGCCAGCAGCCCCGTAGGGACTTACAATGAGCAGTTCTTC. Its protein product is CASSPVGTYNEQFF.

This clone was counted only a few times. In DNA, the CDR3 is TGTGCCAGCAGCCCACGACAGGGGGTGGGGAACACTGAAGCTTTCTTT. As protein: CASSPRQGVGNTEAFF. This sequence joins TRBV3-1 (or the pseudogene TRBV3-2) and TRBJ1-1; 9 bases match TRBD1. Germline V gives CDR1 LGHDT, CDR2 YNNKEL (reference sequence). The trim removed 4 bases at V and 1 base at J, leaving 7 bases unmatched. The CDR3 runs 16 residues.

V usage is TRBV7-8 and J usage is TRBJ2-1, with TRBD2 matching 9 bases. V lost 2 bases and J lost 4; bases outside the gene matches: 6. The CDR3 length is 16 residues. Germline CDR1 is SGHVS and CDR2 is FQNEAQ. The CDR3 loop is CASSLSNSGSYNEQFF. The DNA of the CDR3 is TGTGCCAGCAGCTTAAGTAATAGCGGGAGTTACAATGAGCAGTTCTTC.

The CDR3: CASSPGLTEAFF. CDR3 sequence (DNA): TGTGCCAGCAGTCCAGGGCTCACTGAAGCTTTCTTT. This chain joins TRBV6-6 and TRBJ1-1; perhaps TRBD1 as D (5 bases). The CDR3 totals 12 residues. Trimming shortened V by 5 bases and J by 4 bases, and 8 bases separated the two germline ends. Germline V gene lookup returns CDR1 MNHNY and CDR2 SVGAGI (reference sequence).

This clone has a single count. The gene calls are TRBV2 and TRBJ2-7; D is possibly TRBD2 (6 bases). The CDR3 is made up of 15 amino acids. Trimming stripped 4 bases from V and 4 bases from J, with 17 bases between. The germline V gene has CDR1 SNHLY and CDR2 FYNNEI. CDR3 DNA: TGTGCCAGCAGTGCTTCTTTAGGAGGGAGGTACGAGCAGTACTTC. It codes for CASSASLGGRYEQYF.

A single count supports this clone. The chain has TRBV6-5 and TRBJ2-2, with 9 bases identical to TRBD1. This CDR3 has 15 amino acids. V was clipped by 6 bases and J by 3 bases; unmatched bases: 5. Germline-derived CDR1 and CDR2 are MNHEY and SVGAGI. This CDR3 is CASRPRDRDTGELFF. DNA for the CDR3: TGTGCCAGCAGGCCCCGGGACAGGGACACCGGGGAGCTGTTTTTT.

This clone was seen only a few times. This CDR3 reads CASSMWAETQYF. CDR3 DNA: TGTGCCAGCAGTATGTGGGCAGAGACCCAGTACTTC. This chain joins TRBV12-3 or TRBV12-4 and TRBJ2-5, with no clear D. The CDR3 is 12 amino acids. Between the trimmed V and J ends, which lost 5 bases and 4 bases, there was a span of 8 bases.

The V and J genes are TRBV7-3 and TRBJ2-3; 10 bases are shared with TRBD2. Per germline, CDR1 SGHTA and CDR2 FQGTGA. J lost 4 bases, V lost 8 bases, and 18 bases had no gene match. The CDR3 loop spans 18 amino acids. For the CDR3, the DNA is TGTGCCAGCGATCACGGAGGCGAGCGGGAGGGCCCCGCAGATACGCAGTATTTT. Translation: CASDHGGEREGPADTQYF.

The CDR3 is CASSLAWLAGADEQFF. CDR3 DNA: TGTGCCAGCAGCTTAGCATGGCTAGCGGGGGCGGATGAGCAGTTCTTC. The V gene is TRBV7-9, the J gene TRBJ2-1; 10 bases are a match to TRBD2. The CDR3 length is 16 residues. V dropped 0 bases and J dropped 8; count of bases not matched to a gene: 7. CDR1 is SEHNR, CDR2 FQNEAQ, per germline (reference sequence).

The V gene is TRBV15, the J gene TRBJ1-5; D is possibly TRBD1 (6 bases). The CDR3 has 15 residues. The V gene's germline CDR1 is LNHNV and CDR2 YYDKDF (reference sequence). V lost 9 bases and J lost 1, with 16 bases in between. For the CDR3, the DNA is TGTGCCACAACCCAACAGGGCAAGAGCAATCAGCCCCAGCATTTT. Its translation is CATTQQGKSNQPQHF.

The CDR3 nucleotides are TGTGCCAGCAGCCGGACAGGGAACACCGGGGAGCTGTTTTTT. Protein sequence: CASSRTGNTGELFF. This chain links TRBV5-6 with TRBJ2-2; 7 nucleotides agree with TRBD1. The CDR3 has 14 residues. V gave up 4 bases and J gave up 1 base; unmatched junction bases: 1. Germline loops: CDR1 SGHDT, CDR2 YYEEEE.

The genes are TRBV11-2 and TRBJ2-3, with 12 bases aligning to TRBD2. From germline, CDR1 is SGHAT and CDR2 FQNNGV. This CDR3 contains 18 residues. The ends lost 2 bases at V and 2 bases at J; junction bases unmatched: 8. The chain's CDR3 is CASSLRSLAGGYTDTQYF. The CDR3 DNA is TGTGCCAGCAGCTTAAGGTCCCTAGCGGGAGGGTACACAGATACGCAGTATTTT.

This chain connects TRBV12-5 to TRBJ1-6; TRBD1 might be the D (5 bases). The length of the CDR3 is 16 residues. V was shortened by 6 bases and J by 10 bases, with 22 bases between the two germline ends. Germline assignment: CDR1 LGHNT and CDR2 FRNRAP. In nucleotides, the CDR3 is TGTGCTAGTGGCTCGGGCCAGTATCAGGGAGGCTCACCCCTCCACTTT. It specifies CASGSGQYQGGSPLHF.

This rearrangement joins TRBV7-3 to TRBJ2-1; the D gene is possibly TRBD2 (6 bases). Trimming removed 6 bases at V and 0 bases at J, with 18 bases between. CDR1 is SGHTA and CDR2 is FQGTGA in the germline V gene. The CDR3 covers 17 residues. CDR3 residues: CASSYGGIQSSYNEQFF. CDR3 DNA: TGTGCCAGCAGTTATGGGGGGATTCAAAGCTCCTACAATGAGCAGTTCTTC. Full variable domain (rest looked up from reference TRBV7-3 and TRBJ2-1): GAGVSQTPSNKVTEKGKYVELRCDPISGHTALYWYRQSLGQGPEFLIYFQGTGAADDSGLPNDRFFAVRPEGSVSTLKIQRTERGDSAVYLCASSYGGIQSSYNEQFFGPGTRLTVL.

This chain connects TRBV27 to TRBJ2-1; D not certain. Germline V gene data show CDR1 as MNHEY and CDR2 as SMNVEV (reference sequence). The length of the CDR3 is 13 residues. Trimming shortened V by 2 bases and J by 5 bases, and 7 bases separated the two germline ends. CDR3 coding DNA: TGTGCCAGCAGTTTAAGTGGAGACAATGAGCAGTTCTTC. Translating gives CASSLSGDNEQFF.

The rearrangement joins TRBV4-2 to TRBJ2-7, with TRBD2 matching 10 bases. Looked up from germline, CDR1 is LGHNA and CDR2 is YNFKEQ. The CDR3 extends over 16 amino acids. Trimming cost V 0 bases and J 2 bases; bases outside gene matches: 4. The CDR3 bases are TGTGCCAGCAGCCAAGATCCTAGCGGGGGCCCCTACGAGCAGTACTTC. Protein: CASSQDPSGGPYEQYF.

This rearrangement joins TRBV5-8 to TRBJ2-3, with 7 bases matching TRBD1. Germline assignment: CDR1 SGHTS and CDR2 YDEGEE. This CDR3 has 16 amino acids. V shed 0 bases, J shed 0 bases, and the junction held 4 bases outside the gene matches. The CDR3 sequence is CASSLGQDRSTDTQYF. In DNA form, the CDR3 reads TGTGCCAGCAGCTTGGGACAGGACAGGAGCACAGATACGCAGTATTTT.

The chain links TRBV2 to TRBJ2-1; D is uncertain. The germline V and J ends were trimmed by 4 bases and 4 bases, with 8 bases remaining between them. The CDR3 is 13 residues long. The germline V gene has CDR1 SNHLY and CDR2 FYNNEI. CDR3 sequence: CASSVFLYNEQFF. The DNA of the CDR3 is TGTGCCAGCAGTGTTTTTCTTTACAATGAGCAGTTCTTC.

The rearrangement joins TRBV10-3 to TRBJ1-3; 9 nucleotides align to TRBD1. The CDR3 has 17 residues. The V and J ends lost 2 bases and 5 bases, in that order; junction bases with no gene match: 10. Germline CDR1 ENHRY, CDR2 SYGVKD. The CDR3 loop reads CAISEVAGQGRRNTIYF. The CDR3 DNA is TGTGCCATCAGTGAGGTCGCGGGACAGGGTCGTAGAAACACCATATATTTT.

The V gene is TRBV27, the J gene TRBJ2-3, with D possibly being TRBD2 (6 bases). The CDR3 is made up of 14 amino acids. Per the germline V gene, CDR1 is MNHEY and CDR2 is SMNVEV (reference sequence). V gave up 5 bases and J gave up 1 base, with 10 bases separating them. The CDR3 reads CASSQGGGTDTQYF. In DNA form, the CDR3 reads TGTGCCAGCAGTCAAGGAGGGGGCACAGATACGCAGTATTTT.

J is TRBJ1-1 and V is TRBV28, with D unresolved. Trimming shortened V by 3 bases and J by 11 bases, and 10 bases separated the two germline ends. In germline, CDR1 is MDHEN, CDR2 SYDVKM. This CDR3 has 11 amino acids. The CDR3: CASSLGLGAFF. The CDR3 DNA reads as TGTGCCAGCAGTTTGGGTTTGGGCGCTTTCTTT.

This clone came up a few times. The chain employs TRBV7-9 and TRBJ1-2, with 8 positions matching TRBD1. J was trimmed by 4 bases and V by 5 bases; bases with no gene match: 9. This CDR3 is 15 amino acids long. Germline CDR1 is SEHNR and CDR2 is FQNEAQ (reference sequence). The CDR3 spells CASSHGQGAGYGYTF. The CDR3 DNA sequence: TGTGCCAGCAGCCACGGCCAGGGGGCGGGCTATGGCTACACCTTC.